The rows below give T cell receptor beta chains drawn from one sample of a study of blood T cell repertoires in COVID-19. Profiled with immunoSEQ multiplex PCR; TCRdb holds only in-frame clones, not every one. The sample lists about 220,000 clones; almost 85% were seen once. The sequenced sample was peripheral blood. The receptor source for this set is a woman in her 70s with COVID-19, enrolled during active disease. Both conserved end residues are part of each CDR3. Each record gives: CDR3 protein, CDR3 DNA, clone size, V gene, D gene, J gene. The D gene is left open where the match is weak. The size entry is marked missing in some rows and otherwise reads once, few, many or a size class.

cdr3_aa: CASSGTTGATEAFF
cdr3_nt: TGTGCCAGCAGCGGGACAACAGGGGCCACTGAAGCTTTCTTT
clone_size: .
v_call: TRBV9
d_call: TRBD1
j_call: TRBJ1-1

cdr3_aa: CASSQDGGAGLGWQYF
cdr3_nt: TGCGCCAGCAGCCAAGATGGGGGGGCCGGCTTAGGATGGCAGTACTTC
clone_size: .
v_call: TRBV4-3
d_call: .
j_call: TRBJ2-7

cdr3_aa: CASRPQGNGYGYTF
cdr3_nt: TGTGCCAGCAGACCTCAGGGGAACGGCTATGGCTACACCTTC
clone_size: few
v_call: TRBV6-5
d_call: .
j_call: TRBJ1-2

cdr3_aa: CASSLAGVFNEKLFF
cdr3_nt: TGTGCCAGCAGCTTAGCAGGGGTGTTTAATGAAAAACTGTTTTTT
clone_size: .
v_call: TRBV7-6
d_call: .
j_call: TRBJ1-4

cdr3_aa: CASKAGSYEQYF
cdr3_nt: TGTGCCAGCAAGGCAGGGTCCTACGAGCAGTACTTC
clone_size: .
v_call: TRBV2
d_call: .
j_call: TRBJ2-7

cdr3_aa: CASSLGAGEGYEQYF
cdr3_nt: TGTGCCAGCAGCTTAGGAGCAGGGGAGGGTTACGAGCAGTACTTC
clone_size: .
v_call: TRBV13
d_call: .
j_call: TRBJ2-7

cdr3_aa: CASSSHTRGTEQFF
cdr3_nt: TGTGCCAGCAGTTCCCACACACGCGGCACTGAGCAGTTCTTC
clone_size: once
v_call: TRBV27
d_call: .
j_call: TRBJ2-1

cdr3_aa: CASSPRDSPIDEQYF
cdr3_nt: TGTGCCAGCTCACCCCGGGACTCTCCTATAGACGAGCAGTACTTC
clone_size: .
v_call: TRBV18
d_call: .
j_call: TRBJ2-7

cdr3_aa: CSVGAEETQYF
cdr3_nt: TGCAGCGTTGGGGCAGAGGAGACCCAGTACTTC
clone_size: .
v_call: TRBV29-1
d_call: .
j_call: TRBJ2-5

cdr3_aa: CASRPLFITGEAFF
cdr3_nt: TGTGCCAGCAGACCCCTTTTTATTACAGGGGAAGCTTTCTTT
clone_size: few
v_call: TRBV27
d_call: .
j_call: TRBJ1-1

cdr3_aa: CASSPLRSLAGGSTGELFF
cdr3_nt: TGTGCCAGCAGCCCACTCCGATCTCTAGCGGGGGGTTCCACCGGGGAGCTGTTTTTT
clone_size: .
v_call: TRBV7-2
d_call: TRBD2
j_call: TRBJ2-2

cdr3_aa: CASSDLQGGYGYTF
cdr3_nt: TGTGCCAGCAGTGACCTACAGGGAGGGTATGGCTACACCTTC
clone_size: once
v_call: TRBV6-1
d_call: .
j_call: TRBJ1-2

cdr3_aa: CASSLARRGDRETQYF
cdr3_nt: TGTGCCAGCAGCCTAGCCCGGCGGGGGGACCGAGAGACCCAGTACTTC
clone_size: .
v_call: TRBV11-3
d_call: TRBD2
j_call: TRBJ2-5